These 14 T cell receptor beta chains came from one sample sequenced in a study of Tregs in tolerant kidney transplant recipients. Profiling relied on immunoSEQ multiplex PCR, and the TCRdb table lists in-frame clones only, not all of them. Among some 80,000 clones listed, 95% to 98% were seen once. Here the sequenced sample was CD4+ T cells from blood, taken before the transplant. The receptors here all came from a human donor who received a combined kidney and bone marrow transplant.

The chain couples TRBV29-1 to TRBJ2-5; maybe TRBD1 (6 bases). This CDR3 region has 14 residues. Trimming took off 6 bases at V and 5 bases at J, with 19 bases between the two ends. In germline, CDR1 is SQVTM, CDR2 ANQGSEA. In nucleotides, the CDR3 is TGCAGCGTGTCAATCACAGGGTTTTGGGAGACCCAGTACTTC. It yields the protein CSVSITGFWETQYF.

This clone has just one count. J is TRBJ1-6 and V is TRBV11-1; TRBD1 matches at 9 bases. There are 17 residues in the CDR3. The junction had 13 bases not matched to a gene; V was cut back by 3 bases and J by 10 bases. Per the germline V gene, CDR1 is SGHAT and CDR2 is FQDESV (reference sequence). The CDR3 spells CASSLLGTGNLYSPLHF. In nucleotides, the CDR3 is TGTGCCAGCAGCTTGCTCGGGACAGGGAATCTCTACTCACCCCTCCACTTT.

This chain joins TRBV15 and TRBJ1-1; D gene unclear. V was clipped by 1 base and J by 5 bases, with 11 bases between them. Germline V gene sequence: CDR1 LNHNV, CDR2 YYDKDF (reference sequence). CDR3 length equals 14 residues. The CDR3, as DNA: TGTGCCACCAGCAGAGGCAGAGGTAGGACTGAAGCTTTCTTT. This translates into CATSRGRGRTEAFF.

CDR3 nucleotides: TGCGCCAGCAGTAAGGAGGGGCGGAATCAGCCCCAGCATTTT. This codes for CASSKEGRNQPQHF. The chain couples TRBV23-1 to TRBJ1-5; TRBD1 might be the D (5 bases). TRBV23-1 carries the ORF label, with uncertain function. There are 14 residues in the CDR3. V lost 5 bases to trimming and J lost 4 bases, with 12 bases between them.

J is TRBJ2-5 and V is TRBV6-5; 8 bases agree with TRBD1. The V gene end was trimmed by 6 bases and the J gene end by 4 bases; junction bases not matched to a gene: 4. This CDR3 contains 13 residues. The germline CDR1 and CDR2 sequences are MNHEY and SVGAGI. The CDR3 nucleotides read TGTGCCAGCAGAGAGACAGGGGTAGAGACCCAGTACTTC. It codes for CASRETGVETQYF.

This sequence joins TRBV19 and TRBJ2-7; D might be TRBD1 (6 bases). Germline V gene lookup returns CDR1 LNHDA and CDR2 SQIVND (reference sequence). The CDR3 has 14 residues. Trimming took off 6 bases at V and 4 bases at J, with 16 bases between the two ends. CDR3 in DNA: TGTGCCAGTAGGTATCGGGACACTTCATACGAGCAGTACTTC. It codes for CASRYRDTSYEQYF.

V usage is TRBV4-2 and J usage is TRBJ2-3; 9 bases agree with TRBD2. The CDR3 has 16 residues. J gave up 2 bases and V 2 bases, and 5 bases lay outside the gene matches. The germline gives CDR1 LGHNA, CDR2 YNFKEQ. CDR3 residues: CASSQFSGSVTDTQYF. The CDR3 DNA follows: TGTGCCAGCAGCCAATTTAGCGGGAGCGTCACAGATACGCAGTATTTT.

The CDR3 DNA sequence: TGTGCCAGCAGTCCTTGGACACCTAGCAATCAGCCCCAGCATTTT. It yields the protein CASSPWTPSNQPQHF. The chain joins TRBV27 to TRBJ1-5; D perhaps matches TRBD1 (5 bases). From germline, CDR1 is MNHEY and CDR2 SMNVEV (reference sequence). This CDR3 is 15 amino acids long. Trimming took 5 bases from V and 0 from J, leaving 11 bases between them.

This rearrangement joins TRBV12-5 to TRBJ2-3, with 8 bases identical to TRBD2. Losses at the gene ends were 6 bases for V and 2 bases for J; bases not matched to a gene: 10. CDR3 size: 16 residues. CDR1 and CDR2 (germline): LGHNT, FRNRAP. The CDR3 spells CASGNPAGGNTDTQYF. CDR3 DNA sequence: TGTGCTAGTGGCAACCCCGCGGGGGGCAACACAGATACGCAGTATTTT.

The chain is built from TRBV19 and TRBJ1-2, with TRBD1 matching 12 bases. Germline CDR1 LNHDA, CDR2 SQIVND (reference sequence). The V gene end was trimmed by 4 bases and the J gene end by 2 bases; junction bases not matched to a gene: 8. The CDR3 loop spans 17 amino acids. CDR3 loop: CASSKGTGGAINYGYTF. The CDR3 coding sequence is TGTGCCAGTAGTAAGGGGACAGGGGGCGCGATAAACTATGGCTACACCTTC.

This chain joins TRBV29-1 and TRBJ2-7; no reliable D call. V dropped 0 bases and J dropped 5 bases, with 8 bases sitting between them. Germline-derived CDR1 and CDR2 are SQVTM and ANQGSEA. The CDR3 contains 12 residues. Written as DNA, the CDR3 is TGCAGCGTTGAAGACAGTATTAACGAGCAGTACTTC. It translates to CSVEDSINEQYF.

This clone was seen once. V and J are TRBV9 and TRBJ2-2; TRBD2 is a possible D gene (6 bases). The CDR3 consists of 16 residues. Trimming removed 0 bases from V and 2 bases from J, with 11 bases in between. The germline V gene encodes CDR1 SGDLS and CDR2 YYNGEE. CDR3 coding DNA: TGTGCCAGCAGCGTAGGGGAACTAGCTAACACCGGGGAGCTGTTTTTT. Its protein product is CASSVGELANTGELFF.

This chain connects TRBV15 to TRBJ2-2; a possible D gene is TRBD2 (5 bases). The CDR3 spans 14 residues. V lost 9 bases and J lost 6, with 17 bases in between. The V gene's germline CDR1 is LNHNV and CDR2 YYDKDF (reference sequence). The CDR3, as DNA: TGTGCCACGACGGACCAGCTGCGGGCCGGGGAGCTGTTTTTT. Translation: CATTDQLRAGELFF.

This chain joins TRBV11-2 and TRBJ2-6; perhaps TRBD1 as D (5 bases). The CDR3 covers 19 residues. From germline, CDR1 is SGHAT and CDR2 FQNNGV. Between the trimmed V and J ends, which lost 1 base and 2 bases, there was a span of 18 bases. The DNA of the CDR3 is TGTGCCAGCAGCTTAGCTCGGACAAGGGTTCTAACTGGGGCCAACGTCCTGACTTTC. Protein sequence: CASSLARTRVLTGANVLTF.